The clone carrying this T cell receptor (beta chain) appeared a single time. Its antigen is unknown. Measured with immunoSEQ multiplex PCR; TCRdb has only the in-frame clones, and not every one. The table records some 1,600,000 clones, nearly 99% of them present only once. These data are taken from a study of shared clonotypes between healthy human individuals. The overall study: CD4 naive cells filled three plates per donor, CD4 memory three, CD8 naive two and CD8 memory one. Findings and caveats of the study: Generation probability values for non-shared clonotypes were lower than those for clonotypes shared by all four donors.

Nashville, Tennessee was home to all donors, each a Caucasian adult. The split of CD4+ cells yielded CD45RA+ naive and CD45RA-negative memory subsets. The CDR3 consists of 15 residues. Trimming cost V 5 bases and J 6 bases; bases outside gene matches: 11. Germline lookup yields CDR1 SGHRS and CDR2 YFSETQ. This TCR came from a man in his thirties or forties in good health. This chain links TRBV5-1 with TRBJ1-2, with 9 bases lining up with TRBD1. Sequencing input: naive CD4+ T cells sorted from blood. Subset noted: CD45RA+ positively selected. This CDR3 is CASRPIGQGIHGYTF. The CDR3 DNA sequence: TGCGCCAGCAGGCCAATCGGACAGGGGATACATGGCTACACCTTC.